Below are 21 T cell receptor beta chains sequenced from a single sample in a study of Graves' ophthalmopathy and Graves' hyperthyroidism (dated by TCRdb to the late 2010s). Sequencing instrument: Illumina HiSeq 2000. TCR beta CDR3 regions were amplified from RNA transcripts for repertoire sequencing. The first round of RT-PCR was done with HTBI primers and the Qiagen OneStep RT-PCR kit, and was followed by a second round of multiplex PCR, then size selection and purification. TCRdb itself trimmed the public reads at Q25 with fastp, ran MiXCR and retained productive beta chains. CDR3 protein sequences are deduplicated, and each keeps its most common genes and DNA. The sample has over a million distinct CDR3 sequences on record, roughly two fifths of them singletons. The ten largest make up 11% of the sample. The specimen sequenced was peripheral blood or thyroid tissue (not recorded which). The source is an adult man with Graves' hyperthyroidism.

V and J are TRBV20-1 and TRBJ2-7; weak D call: TRBD1 (5 bases). CDR1 and CDR2 (germline): DFQATT, SNEGSKA (reference sequence). CDR3 length: 13 amino acids. V shed 5 bases and J shed 6 bases, with 17 bases lying between them. CDR3 region: CSAESGPLGEQYF. Written as DNA, the CDR3 is TGCAGTGCTGAGTCAGGGCCTCTTGGCGAGCAGTACTTC.

The V call is TRBV30, the J call TRBJ1-1; D gene unclear. This CDR3 contains 13 residues. Trimming cost V 7 bases and J 4 bases, with 16 bases left between them. CDR1 GTSNPN and CDR2 SVGIG come from the germline V gene (reference sequence). CDR3 coding DNA: TGTGCCTTAACACGAAACCGGGCCACTGAAGCTTTCTTT. It translates to CALTRNRATEAFF. The full variable domain, with the rest looked up from reference TRBV30 and TRBJ1-1, is SQTIHQWPATLVQPVGSPLSLECTVEGTSNPNLYWYRQAAGRGLQLLFYSVGIGQISSEVPQNLSASRPQDRQFILSSKKLLLSDSGFYLCALTRNRATEAFFGQGTRLTVV.

The gene calls are TRBV15 and TRBJ1-2, with TRBD1 matching over 8 bases. Germline lookup yields CDR1 LNHNV and CDR2 YYDKDF (reference sequence). CDR3 length: 16 amino acids. The junction had 14 bases not matched to a gene; V was cut back by 4 bases and J by 7 bases. The CDR3 is CATSNDRGGGVAGYTF. In DNA form, the CDR3 reads TGTGCCACCAGCAACGACAGGGGAGGTGGGGTGGCTGGCTACACCTTC.

The V call is TRBV12-3 or TRBV12-4, the J call TRBJ2-2; tentative D call: TRBD1 (5 bases). Trimming left V 8 bases short and J 4 bases short, with 11 bases between. The CDR3 has 13 residues. This chain's CDR3 is CASFRGFTGELFF. The CDR3 DNA sequence: TGTGCCAGCTTTAGGGGTTTCACCGGGGAGCTGTTTTTT.

In regard to this clonotype: Its ends do not fully match the called genes, so a read error is possible. This chain joins TRBV10-3 and TRBJ1-6, with D perhaps TRBD1 (6 bases). The germline CDR1 and CDR2 sequences are ENHRY and SYGVKD. The CDR3 runs 17 residues. CDR3 region: CVISEGGQLGYNSPLHF. Written as DNA, the CDR3 is TGTGTCATCAGTGAGGGAGGACAGCTCGGCTATAATTCACCCCTCCACTTT.

This chain connects TRBV5-1 to TRBJ1-3, with a weak D call TRBD1 (5 bases). V lost 4 bases and J 7 bases, leaving 12 bases between the germline ends. Germline values: CDR1 SGHRS, CDR2 YFSETQ. The CDR3 contains 13 residues. CDR3 in DNA: TGCGCCAGCAGCCAAAGGACAAGGAACACCATATATTTT. It encodes CASSQRTRNTIYF.

This clonotype has only a few counts. This sequence may be a read error, since a much larger clone differs from it by one base. V usage is TRBV19 and J usage is TRBJ2-5; D unclear. Germline values: CDR1 LNHDA, CDR2 SQIVND (reference sequence). This CDR3 contains 13 residues. The CDR3 region has the DNA TGTGCCAGTAGGGCAGCGAGTCAAGAGATCCAGTACTTC. This codes for CASRAASQEIQYF.

The V and J genes are TRBV25-1 and TRBJ2-5; 7 positions match TRBD1. The CDR3 is made up of 18 amino acids. Losses at the gene ends were 6 bases for V and 4 bases for J; bases not matched to a gene: 20. Germline CDR1 and CDR2: MGHDK and SYGVNS. CDR3 loop: CASSGGDRAPWGRETQYF. The CDR3 region has the DNA TGTGCCAGCAGCGGCGGTGACAGGGCCCCCTGGGGACGAGAGACCCAGTACTTC. Combining the CDR3 with reference TRBV25-1 and TRBJ2-5 gives the whole variable domain EADIYQTPRYLVIGTGKKITLECSQTMGHDKMYWYQQDPGMELHLIHYSYGVNSTEKGDLSSESTVSRIRTEHFPLTLESARPSHTSQYLCASSGGDRAPWGRETQYFGPGTRLLVL.

The V gene is TRBV4-3, the J gene TRBJ2-7, with D possibly TRBD1 on 6 matching bases. The V gene lost 1 base and the J gene lost 4 bases, with 20 bases spanning the gap. The CDR3 is made up of 17 amino acids. Germline V gene data show CDR1 as LGHNA and CDR2 as YSLEER. The CDR3 loop reads CASSQVIGTGIFYEQYF. The CDR3 DNA reads TGCGCCAGCAGCCAAGTCATTGGAACAGGGATATTTTACGAGCAGTACTTC.

Worth noting for this clonotype: This may stem from a read error, because a much larger clone lies one nucleotide away. The V and J genes are TRBV5-1 and TRBJ2-5; D is perhaps TRBD1 (5 bases). The J call is doubtful: the DNA matches TRBJ2-7 better. Per the germline V gene, CDR1 is SGHRS and CDR2 is YFSETQ. The CDR3 is made up of 14 amino acids. The CDR3 sequence is CASSLVSTQGEQYF. The CDR3 DNA reads TGCGCCAGCAGCTTGGTATCGACCCAGGGCGAGCAGTACTTC.

This clonotype was recorded at least ten times. The V and J genes are TRBV10-3 and TRBJ2-5; D uncertain. The V end was cut by 9 bases, the J end by 0 bases, with 8 bases between. Germline V gene lookup returns CDR1 ENHRY and CDR2 SYGVKD. CDR3 size: 12 residues. The DNA of the CDR3 is TGTGCCATTAACAGCGACCAAGAGACCCAGTACTTC. Translating it yields CAINSDQETQYF.

About this clonotype: The CDR3 does not end in the conserved phenylalanine or tryptophan, so this is likely a read error. It is unclear where the CDR3 begins or ends on the DNA, so no DNA is shown, and the CDR3 is as TCRdb lists it. The gene calls are TRBV29-1 and TRBJ1-1. Germline V CDR1 and CDR2: SQVTM, ANQGSEA. The CDR3 has 10 amino acids, counting both end residues. The CDR3 loop is CSVEDPVPFY.

The rearrangement joins TRBV15 to TRBJ1-2; maybe TRBD1 (5 bases). V lost 3 bases to trimming and J lost 8 bases, with 19 bases between them. CDR1 is LNHNV and CDR2 is YYDKDF in the germline V gene (reference sequence). The CDR3 is 15 amino acids. CDR3 DNA: TGTGCCACCAGCAGTTACTGGGACGGGGTACAGGGCTACACCTTC. Protein sequence: CATSSYWDGVQGYTF.

This clonotype has ten or more counts. The chain has TRBV25-1 and TRBJ2-2; D is unclear. The germline CDR1 and CDR2 sequences are MGHDK and SYGVNS. V was pared by 3 bases and J by 3 bases, with 5 bases between. This CDR3 has 13 residues. For the CDR3, the DNA is TGTGCCAGCAGTGATCATTACACCGGGGAGCTGTTTTTT. This gives the protein CASSDHYTGELFF. The variable domain in full, completed from reference TRBV25-1 and TRBJ2-2, reads EADIYQTPRYLVIGTGKKITLECSQTMGHDKMYWYQQDPGMELHLIHYSYGVNSTEKGDLSSESTVSRIRTEHFPLTLESARPSHTSQYLCASSDHYTGELFFGEGSRLTVL.

This clonotype was picked up one time. V is TRBV10-3 and J is TRBJ1-6; no definite D call. The CDR3 has 15 residues. V was trimmed by 0 bases and J by 7 bases, leaving 10 bases between them. Looked up from germline, CDR1 is ENHRY and CDR2 is SYGVKD. This CDR3 is CAISESSFGNSPLHF. The CDR3 DNA is TGTGCCATCAGTGAGTCGAGTTTTGGGAATTCACCCCTCCACTTT.

V is TRBV7-2 and J is TRBJ2-7, with a possible D match to TRBD1 (6 bases). Germline V lookup: CDR1 SGHTA, CDR2 FQGNSA. The CDR3 sequence is 14 residues long. V gave up 0 bases and J gave up 4 bases, with 10 bases separating them. Here the CDR3 DNA reads TGTGCCAGCAGCTTAGCGGGGACACTGTACGAGCAGTACTTC. Its protein is CASSLAGTLYEQYF.

In its sample, this clonotype was seen many times. The J gene is TRBJ1-6, the V gene TRBV20-1, with D possibly TRBD1 on 5 matching bases. The germline V gene encodes CDR1 DFQATT and CDR2 SNEGSKA (reference sequence). The CDR3 length is 14 residues. The V end was cut by 2 bases, the J end by 8 bases, with 13 bases between. CDR3 protein: CSARRQNSDSPLHF. For the CDR3, the DNA is TGCAGTGCTAGACGACAGAATTCAGATTCACCCCTCCACTTT.

This clonotype has a count of ten or more. V and J are TRBV29-1 and TRBJ2-5; D may correspond to TRBD1 or TRBD2 (5 bases each). V dropped 7 bases and J dropped 1 base, with 13 bases sitting between them. Germline V CDR1 and CDR2: SQVTM, ANQGSEA. The CDR3 extends over 13 amino acids. CDR3 sequence: CSASGPTQETQYF. CDR3 coding DNA: TGCAGCGCCTCGGGACCAACCCAAGAGACCCAGTACTTC. Complete variable domain (other parts from reference TRBV29-1 and TRBJ2-5): SAVISQKPSRDICQRGTSLTIQCQVDSQVTMMFWYRQQPGQSLTLIATANQGSEATYESGFVIDKFPISRPNLTFSTLTVSNMSPEDSSIYLCSASGPTQETQYFGPGTRLLVL.

This clonotype was counted ten times or more. The gene calls are TRBV5-1 and TRBJ2-7; D is unclear. Trimming shortened V by 3 bases and J by 2 bases, and 6 bases separated the two germline ends. This CDR3 spans 12 amino acids. Germline-derived CDR1 and CDR2 are SGHRS and YFSETQ. In nucleotides, the CDR3 is TGCGCCAGCAGCTCGCCGACCTACGAGCAGTACTTC. It encodes CASSSPTYEQYF.

This chain joins TRBV6-2 or TRBV6-3 and TRBJ2-7, with D possibly matching TRBD1 (5 bases). The ends were cut back, 5 bases at V and 2 bases at J, with 10 bases in the middle. The CDR3 sequence is 13 residues long. Germline CDR1 reads MNHEY; CDR2 reads SVGEGT. The CDR3 nucleotides are TGTGCCAGCAGTCGATCGACAGCCTACGAGCAGTACTTC. Translated, it gives CASSRSTAYEQYF.

This clonotype was seen many times. This chain links TRBV4-3 with TRBJ1-2, with D unclear. CDR1 and CDR2 from the germline V gene are LGHNA and YSLEER. Trimming took 5 bases from V and 3 from J, leaving 13 bases between them. The CDR3 has 14 amino acids. CDR3 amino acids: CASSKVRTYYGYTF. The DNA of the CDR3 is TGCGCCAGCAGCAAAGTCCGAACCTACTATGGCTACACCTTC.